One sample yielded the 25 T cell receptor beta chains listed below, sequenced in a study of blood T cells in healthy people across ages. Next came a second PCR, run for about 6 to 12 cycles, which used a sample-barcoded 5' primer along with a J-beta primer mix. TCRdb called the 5' RACE reads again in MiXCR, with one record for every CDR3 protein. The data hold some 730,000 distinct CDR3 sequences, with about a fifth observed a single time. The sequenced material came from blood. The receptors come from a man aged 65 to 79 in good health.

The CDR3 bases are TGCGCCAGCAGCTTGGAATTAGGCCGCGGCTACACCTTC. Protein product: CASSLELGRGYTF. The J gene is TRBJ1-2, the V gene TRBV5-1; no clear D gene. This CDR3 has 13 amino acids. V lost 0 bases, J lost 8 bases, and 11 bases lay in between. The V gene's germline CDR1 is SGHRS and CDR2 YFSETQ.

CDR3 sequence (DNA): TGTGCCACGAGAACAGGGTCACCAATCAATGAGCAGTTCTTC. This gives the protein CATRTGSPINEQFF. This rearrangement joins TRBV24-1 to TRBJ2-1, with a possible D match to TRBD1 (6 bases). The CDR3 runs 14 residues. Germline assignment: CDR1 KGHDR and CDR2 SFDVKD. Between the trimmed V and J ends, which lost 10 bases and 6 bases, there was a span of 18 bases.

The chain joins TRBV6-1 to TRBJ2-1; possible D gene TRBD2, 7 bases. CDR1 and CDR2 from the germline V gene are MNHNS and SASEGT. The V gene lost 0 bases and the J gene lost 0 bases, with 18 bases spanning the gap. CDR3 length equals 19 residues. CDR3 protein: CASSEAVGRGRSSYNEQFF. The CDR3 DNA sequence: TGTGCCAGCAGTGAAGCGGTAGGGCGGGGGCGAAGCTCCTACAATGAGCAGTTCTTC.

This clonotype was detected a few times. The chain employs TRBV5-1 and TRBJ2-2; no firm D call. V was shortened by 5 bases and J by 5 bases, with 13 bases between the two germline ends. Germline CDR1 SGHRS, CDR2 YFSETQ. The length of the CDR3 is 14 residues. The CDR3 DNA follows: TGCGCCAGCAGACCCTGGGTCCAGACCGGGGAGCTGTTTTTT. Translation gives CASRPWVQTGELFF.

This clonotype was seen more than once but under ten times. V is TRBV7-2 and J is TRBJ1-3; 7 bases are shared with TRBD1. CDR1 SGHTA and CDR2 FQGNSA come from the germline V gene. The V and J ends lost 5 bases and 2 bases, in that order; junction bases with no gene match: 15. This CDR3 spans 18 amino acids. CDR3 amino acids: CASSQRRTGRRAGNTIYF. Here the CDR3 DNA reads TGTGCCAGCAGCCAAAGACGGACAGGAAGGAGAGCTGGAAACACCATATATTTT. The full variable domain, with the rest looked up from reference TRBV7-2 and TRBJ1-3, is GAGVSQSPSNKVTEKGKDVELRCDPISGHTALYWYRQSLGQGLEFLIYFQGNSAPDKSGLPSDRFSAERTGGSVSTLTIQRTQQEDSAVYLCASSQRRTGRRAGNTIYFGEGSWLTVV.

The chain uses TRBV5-1 and TRBJ2-1; 10 nucleotides align to TRBD2. After removal of 4 bases from V and 10 bases from J, the junction contained 8 bases not matched to a gene. Germline loops: CDR1 SGHRS, CDR2 YFSETQ. This CDR3 comprises 14 residues. CDR3: CASSGGLAGVEQFF. Written as DNA, the CDR3 is TGCGCCAGCAGCGGGGGGCTAGCGGGAGTAGAGCAGTTCTTC.

V usage is TRBV7-3 and J usage is TRBJ1-2; D unresolved. Trimming cost V 5 bases and J 0 bases, with 13 bases left between them. Germline CDR1 SGHTA, CDR2 FQGTGA. The CDR3 is 15 amino acids. In nucleotides, the CDR3 is TGTGCCAGCAGCGAGACACCCACTACTAACTATGGCTACACCTTC. Protein sequence: CASSETPTTNYGYTF.

Only a few counts were recorded for this clonotype. The chain couples TRBV30 to TRBJ2-5; no clear D. Matching the DNA end better, TRBJ2-7 makes the J call doubtful. Germline assignment: CDR1 GTSNPN and CDR2 SVGIG (reference sequence). The CDR3 extends over 13 amino acids. CDR3 DNA sequence: TGTGCCTGGAAAGTCGCTGCGAATTACGAGCAGTACGTC. Its protein is CAWKVAANYEQYV.

The V and J genes are TRBV6-5 and TRBJ2-4, with D perhaps matching TRBD2 (5 bases). Germline V CDR1 and CDR2: MNHEY, SVGAGI. V dropped 2 bases and J dropped 8 bases, with 16 bases sitting between them. The CDR3 length is 15 residues. CDR3 amino acids: CASSYARDTGYIQYF. The CDR3 DNA reads TGTGCCAGCAGTTACGCCCGGGATACGGGGTACATTCAGTACTTC.

The rearrangement links TRBV5-1 to TRBJ2-3; no reliable D call. The CDR3 length is 17 residues. CDR1 and CDR2 (germline): SGHRS, YFSETQ. Trimming took 0 bases from V and 3 from J, leaving 17 bases between them. The CDR3 here is CASSLASRPLRTDTQYF. In nucleotides, the CDR3 is TGCGCCAGCAGCTTGGCGTCGCGGCCGTTGAGGACAGATACGCAGTATTTT.

The chain employs TRBV20-1 and TRBJ2-3, with 10 bases fitting TRBD1. V lost 3 bases and J lost 2; bases outside the gene matches: 2. Per germline, CDR1 DFQATT and CDR2 SNEGSKA (reference sequence). CDR3 length equals 14 residues. CDR3 protein: CSARDRGTTDTQYF. The CDR3 DNA sequence: TGCAGTGCTAGGGACAGGGGGACCACAGATACGCAGTATTTT.

The chain couples TRBV6-6 to TRBJ1-1, with D hard to call. Germline CDR1 MNHNY, CDR2 SVGAGI (reference sequence). V gave up 4 bases and J gave up 7 bases, with 16 bases separating them. The CDR3 loop spans 14 amino acids. CDR3 DNA sequence: TGTGCCAGCAGTTCGGCGAGGAGGAGGTTTGAAGCTTTCTTT. It codes for CASSSARRRFEAFF.

In this sample, this clonotype turned up a few times. V usage is TRBV5-1 and J usage is TRBJ1-2, with D uncertain. Germline V lookup: CDR1 SGHRS, CDR2 YFSETQ. CDR3 length equals 13 residues. With 0 bases removed from V and 4 bases from J, the gap between germline ends came to 7 bases. CDR3 DNA sequence: TGCGCCAGCAGCTTGGCGTGGACCTATGGCTACACCTTC. Protein: CASSLAWTYGYTF.

The chain recombines TRBV27 with TRBJ2-1; 10 nucleotides agree with TRBD2. This CDR3 has 16 residues. Germline CDR1 MNHEY, CDR2 SMNVEV (reference sequence). The junction had 9 bases not matched to a gene; V was cut back by 7 bases and J by 3 bases. The CDR3 region has the DNA TGTGCCAGCACCCGAGTAGCGGGGGGACTCTACAATGAGCAGTTCTTC. It is translated as CASTRVAGGLYNEQFF.

The rearrangement links TRBV2 to TRBJ2-4; D is possibly TRBD1 (5 bases). The CDR3 is 14 residues long. Germline V gene lookup returns CDR1 SNHLY and CDR2 FYNNEI. Trimming shortened V by 5 bases and J by 5 bases, and 13 bases separated the two germline ends. In nucleotides, the CDR3 is TGTGCCAGCAGTCCAGGGTATGGTCAAAACATTCAGTACTTC. Its translation is CASSPGYGQNIQYF.

V gene TRBV20-1 combines with J gene TRBJ1-2, with D unclear. The V gene lost 4 bases and the J gene lost 8 bases, with 11 bases spanning the gap. Germline CDR1 DFQATT, CDR2 SNEGSKA (reference sequence). This CDR3 is 11 amino acids long. The CDR3 DNA reads as TGCAGTGCTATAGGTTTTAACGGCTACACCTTC. The encoded protein is CSAIGFNGYTF.

The rearrangement joins TRBV7-2 to TRBJ1-2; D ambiguous. The CDR3 is 14 amino acids. The germline gives CDR1 SGHTA, CDR2 FQGNSA. V was clipped by 1 base and J by 6 bases, with 12 bases between them. The CDR3 DNA reads as TGTGCCAGCAGCTTAGTCATCCGGCAAGATGGCTACACCTTC. As protein: CASSLVIRQDGYTF.

J is TRBJ1-1 and V is TRBV29-1; 8 bases line up with TRBD1. Per the germline V gene, CDR1 is SQVTM and CDR2 is ANQGSEA. There are 13 residues in the CDR3. The trim removed 1 base at V and 5 bases at J, leaving 3 bases unmatched. The DNA for the CDR3 is TGCAGCGTTGAAGTGGACAGGGATACTGAAGCTTTCTTT. Its protein product is CSVEVDRDTEAFF.

Only a few counts were recorded for this clonotype. The chain is built from TRBV19 and TRBJ2-1; D gene uncertain. This CDR3 is built from 14 residues. CDR1 and CDR2 from the germline V gene are LNHDA and SQIVND (reference sequence). Trimming removed 3 bases at V and 3 bases at J, with 9 bases between. DNA for the CDR3: TGTGCCAGTAGTATTCAGTCCGACTACAATGAGCAGTTCTTC. This sequence encodes CASSIQSDYNEQFF.

The rearrangement uses TRBV3-1 and TRBJ2-3; a possible D gene is TRBD2 (6 bases). Trimming took off 1 base at V and 1 base at J, with 12 bases between the two ends. Germline CDR1 LGHDT, CDR2 YNNKEL (reference sequence). The CDR3 contains 16 residues. The CDR3 nucleotides are TGTGCCAGCAGCCAAGTATACGGGAGAGGCACAGATACGCAGTATTTT. Translation: CASSQVYGRGTDTQYF.

This chain uses TRBV13 with TRBJ2-2; TRBD1 agrees at 8 bases. V was pared by 4 bases and J by 1 base, with 2 bases of the junction left unmatched. Germline V lookup: CDR1 PRHDT, CDR2 FYEKMQ (reference sequence). This CDR3 is built from 15 residues. The CDR3 bases are TGTGCCAGCAGCTCCAGGGGGCGGAACACCGGGGAGCTGTTTTTT. This codes for CASSSRGRNTGELFF.

There are a few counts of this clonotype. V and J are TRBV20-1 and TRBJ1-5, with D maybe TRBD1 (5 bases). The CDR3 has 16 residues. Deletions cut 2 bases from V and 2 bases from J, with 16 bases between. CDR1 and CDR2 from the germline V gene are DFQATT and SNEGSKA (reference sequence). The CDR3 region has the DNA TGCAGTGCTAGACCTCCCCCTGACAGTCGCAATCAGCCCCAGCATTTT. This codes for CSARPPPDSRNQPQHF.

V gene TRBV12-3 or TRBV12-4 combines with J gene TRBJ2-3; tentatively, D is TRBD1 (5 bases). V was cut by 1 base and J by 4 bases, with 9 bases left in between. The CDR3 has 14 amino acids. The chain's CDR3 is CASSLGGEADTQYF. The CDR3 bases are TGTGCCAGCAGTTTAGGGGGCGAAGCAGATACGCAGTATTTT.

Concerning this clonotype itself: The conserved phenylalanine or tryptophan normally closing the CDR3 is absent here, so this likely arose from a read error. The rearrangement joins TRBV7-9 to TRBJ2-1; TRBD2 aligns across 12 bases. The CDR3 is 16 residues long. Germline V gene data show CDR1 as SEHNR and CDR2 as FQNEAQ (reference sequence). In nucleotides, the CDR3 is TGTGCCAGCAGCGGACTAGCGGGGATTGGGCACAATGGGCAGTTCTCC. This gives the protein CASSGLAGIGHNGQFS.

Here the CDR3 reads CSVDFLDSSYGYTF. CDR3 bases: TGCAGCGTCGATTTCCTAGACAGCAGCTATGGCTACACCTTC. V gene TRBV29-1 combines with J gene TRBJ1-2; D possibly corresponds to TRBD1 (5 bases). The CDR3 is made up of 14 amino acids. The germline V gene has CDR1 SQVTM and CDR2 ANQGSEA. The V and J ends lost 6 bases and 4 bases respectively, with 18 bases between them.